This T cell receptor (beta chain) was recovered during a study of cytomegalovirus exposure and HLA in healthy donors. In this sample, this clone turned up a few times. The length of the CDR3 is 13 residues. Trimming stripped 1 base from V and 5 bases from J, with 6 bases between. Germline V gives CDR1 SGHTA, CDR2 FQGNSA. Primers included in the PCR were 60 Vbeta and 13 Jbeta primers. Clones were read by immunoSEQ multiplex PCR, and TCRdb kept only the in-frame ones, dropping some. Of about 150,000 clones listed, about 75% are singletons. The chain carries TRBV7-2 and TRBJ1-5; D gene ambiguous. The source material was PBMCs. The TCR comes from a man in his sixties in good health and CMV-seronegative. The CDR3 spells CASSLGQYQPQHF. DNA of the CDR3: TGTGCCAGCAGCTTAGGGCAGTATCAGCCCCAGCATTTT.